The clone carrying this T cell receptor beta chain was seen only a few times. This CDR3 spans 16 amino acids. The V segment lost 4 bases and the J segment 7 bases; nucleotides outside the gene matches: 12. Germline loops: CDR1 LNHDA, CDR2 SQIVND (reference sequence). This specimen belongs to a study of T cells after yellow fever vaccination. The study made its TCR cDNA through 5'RACE template switching. That step introduced a universal primer site along with UMIs. TCRdb redid the calling of the 5' RACE reads with MiXCR, one entry per CDR3 protein. The sample consists of under 700,000 distinct CDR3 sequences, about 15% of them appearing once.

V is TRBV19 and J is TRBJ2-3, with 9 bases fitting TRBD1. This material consisted of PBMCs, taken around 5 days after the first yellow fever vaccination. The sequence was collected from a man aged 18 to 30 who received the YFV17D yellow fever vaccine. In DNA, the CDR3 is TGTGCCAGTAGTACGTTACAGGGGGCGAGGGTTAATACGCAGTATTTT. It codes for CASSTLQGARVNTQYF.